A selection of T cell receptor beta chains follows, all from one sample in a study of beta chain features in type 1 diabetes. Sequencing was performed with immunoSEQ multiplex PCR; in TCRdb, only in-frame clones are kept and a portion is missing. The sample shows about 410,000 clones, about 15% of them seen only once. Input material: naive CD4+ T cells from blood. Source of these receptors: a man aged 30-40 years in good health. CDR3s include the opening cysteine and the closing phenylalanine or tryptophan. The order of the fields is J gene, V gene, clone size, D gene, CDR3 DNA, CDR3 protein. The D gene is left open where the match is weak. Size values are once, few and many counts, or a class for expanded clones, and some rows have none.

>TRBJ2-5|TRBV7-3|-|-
TGTGCCAGCAGCCCCGCGGGGCGCCGGACCCAGTACTTC
CASSPAGRRTQYF
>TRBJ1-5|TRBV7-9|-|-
TGTGCCAGCAGCAGAAACATCAATCAGCCCCAGCATTTT
CASSRNINQPQHF
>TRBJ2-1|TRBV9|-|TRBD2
TGTGCCAGCAGCGGCGGGACTAGCGGGAGGATGGAGCAGTTCTTC
CASSGGTSGRMEQFF
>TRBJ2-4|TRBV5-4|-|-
TGTGCCAGCAGCTTGGCCGGCAAAGCCAAAAACATTCAGTACTTC
CASSLAGKAKNIQYF
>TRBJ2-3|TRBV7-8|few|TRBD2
TGTGCCAGCCATCCCAGCGGGAGGTGGGGCACAGATACGCAGTATTTT
CASHPSGRWGTDTQYF
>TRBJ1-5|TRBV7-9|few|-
TGTGCCAGCAGCTTAGGCGAGGGGAATCAGCCCCAGCATTTT
CASSLGEGNQPQHF
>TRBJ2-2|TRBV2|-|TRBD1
TGTGCCAGCAACGGACAGGGGGCCACCGGGGAGCTGTTTTTT
CASNGQGATGELFF
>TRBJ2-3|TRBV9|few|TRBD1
TGTGCCAGCAGCAAGACAGGGAGTACCAGCACAGATACGCAGTATTTT
CASSKTGSTSTDTQYF
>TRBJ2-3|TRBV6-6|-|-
TGTGCCAGCCTGAGACGCGCCTACACAGATACGCAGTATTTT
CASLRRAYTDTQYF
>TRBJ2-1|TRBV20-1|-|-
TGCAGTGCTAGGGCAGGGAATGAGCAGTTCTTC
CSARAGNEQFF
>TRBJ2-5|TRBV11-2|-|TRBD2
TGTGCCAGCAGGAGCTTTCGTTTACTAGCGGGGCAAGAGACCCAGTACTTC
CASRSFRLLAGQETQYF
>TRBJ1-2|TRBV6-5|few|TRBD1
TGTGCCAGCAGGGGACAGGGGAGAGGCTATGGCTACACCTTC
CASRGQGRGYGYTF
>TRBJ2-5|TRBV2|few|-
TGTGCCAGCAGTGAAGTCCCCCAAGAGACCCAGTACTTC
CASSEVPQETQYF
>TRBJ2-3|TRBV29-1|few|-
TGCAGCGTTCTCCCATGGGTGGCAGATACGCAGTATTTT
CSVLPWVADTQYF
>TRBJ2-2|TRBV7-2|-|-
TGTGCCAGCAGCTACCAGGTGGCGGGGGCCGGCACCGGGGAGCTGTTTTTT
CASSYQVAGAGTGELFF
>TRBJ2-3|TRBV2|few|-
TGTGCCAGCAGTGATAATCGGGATACGCAGTATTTT
CASSDNRDTQYF
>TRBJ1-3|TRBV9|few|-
TGTGCCAGCAGCCTTAGAGGGGGTGACAGGTTTGGAAACACCATATATTTT
CASSLRGGDRFGNTIYF
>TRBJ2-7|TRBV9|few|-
TGTGCCAGCAGCGTTAGTCCGGGGGGCGACGAGCAGTACTTC
CASSVSPGGDEQYF
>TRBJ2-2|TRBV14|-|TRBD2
TGTGCCAGCAGCCAACGTCGACTAGCGGGAGGCGCCGGGGAGCTGTTTTTT
CASSQRRLAGGAGELFF